The 4 T cell receptor beta chains presented below share a single source sample, sequenced in a study of T-cell reconstitution after alpha-beta-depleted transplantation in children. Unique molecular identifiers were incorporated when the TCRbeta library was constructed. TCRdb reprocessed the PCR reads via MiXCR and lists one record per CDR3 protein. The table includes over 400,000 distinct CDR3 sequences, about 12% detected once. The source was PBMCs from the stem cell graft donor, collected from the stem cell graft. The receptors were gathered from a human donor who donated a stem cell graft to a child with combined immunodeficiency.

Ten or more counts support this clonotype. The chain carries TRBV12-3 or TRBV12-4 and TRBJ1-6; maybe TRBD1 (5 bases). The CDR3 totals 13 residues. V gave up 3 bases and J gave up 9 bases, with 9 bases separating them. CDR3 region: CASSFGGGSPLHF. Written as DNA, the CDR3 is TGTGCCAGCAGTTTCGGGGGAGGTTCACCCCTCCACTTT.

This clonotype was counted a few times. The J gene is TRBJ2-1, the V gene TRBV6-4; possible D gene TRBD1, 6 bases. Deletions cut 3 bases from V and 9 bases from J, with 15 bases between. This CDR3 comprises 14 residues. Germline CDR1 and CDR2: MRHNA and SNTAGT. The CDR3 DNA reads TGTGCCAGCAGTGAGGAAAGGGGGTGGGGTGAGCAGTTCTTC. The encoded protein is CASSEERGWGEQFF.

This clonotype came up a few times. The chain is built from TRBV5-1 and TRBJ1-4, with TRBD1 as a possible D gene (5 bases). With 1 base removed from V and 8 bases from J, the gap between germline ends came to 12 bases. The V gene's germline CDR1 is SGHRS and CDR2 YFSETQ. This CDR3 comprises 14 residues. CDR3 residues: CASSLIGAGEKLFF. The DNA for the CDR3 is TGCGCCAGCAGCTTGATCGGGGCTGGAGAAAAACTGTTTTTT.

This clonotype was seen repeatedly, ten times or more. The chain is built from TRBV29-1 and TRBJ2-7; 7 bases are a match to TRBD2. CDR1 and CDR2 (germline): SQVTM, ANQGSEA. V lost 4 bases, J lost 3 bases, and 3 bases stayed unmatched. The CDR3 is 12 amino acids. The CDR3 region is CSVAGGSYEQYF. The CDR3 DNA reads TGCAGCGTTGCGGGAGGAAGCTACGAGCAGTACTTC.